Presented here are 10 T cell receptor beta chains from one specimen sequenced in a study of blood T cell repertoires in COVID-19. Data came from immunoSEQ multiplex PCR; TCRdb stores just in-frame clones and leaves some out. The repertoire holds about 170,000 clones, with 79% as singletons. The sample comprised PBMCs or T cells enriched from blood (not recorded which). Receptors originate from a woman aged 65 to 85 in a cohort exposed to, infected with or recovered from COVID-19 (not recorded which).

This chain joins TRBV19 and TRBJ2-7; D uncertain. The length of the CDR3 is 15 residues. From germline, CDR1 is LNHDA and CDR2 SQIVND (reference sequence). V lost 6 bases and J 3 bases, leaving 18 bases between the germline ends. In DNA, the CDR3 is TGTGCCAGTAGGGAGACGTACAACACTCTCTACGAGCAGTACTTC. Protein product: CASRETYNTLYEQYF.

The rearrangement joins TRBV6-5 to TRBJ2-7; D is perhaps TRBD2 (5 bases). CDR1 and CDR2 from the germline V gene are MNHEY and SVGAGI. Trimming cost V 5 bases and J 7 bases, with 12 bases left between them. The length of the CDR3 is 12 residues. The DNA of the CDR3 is TGTGCCAGCAGTCCTCTAGCTGGGGAGCAGTACTTC. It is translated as CASSPLAGEQYF.

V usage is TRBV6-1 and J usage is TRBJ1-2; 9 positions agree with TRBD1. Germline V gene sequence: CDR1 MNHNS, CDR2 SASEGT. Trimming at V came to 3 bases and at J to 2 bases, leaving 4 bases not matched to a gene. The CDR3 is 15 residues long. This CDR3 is CASSDGGTGNYGYTF. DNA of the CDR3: TGTGCCAGCAGTGATGGGGGGACAGGGAACTATGGCTACACCTTC.

Here the CDR3 reads CAISESGGNQPQHF. CDR3 sequence (DNA): TGTGCCATCAGTGAGTCCGGAGGCAATCAGCCCCAGCATTTT. V gene TRBV10-3 combines with J gene TRBJ1-5; no firm D call. Per germline, CDR1 ENHRY and CDR2 SYGVKD. Trimming removed 0 bases from V and 2 bases from J, with 5 bases in between. This CDR3 region has 14 residues.

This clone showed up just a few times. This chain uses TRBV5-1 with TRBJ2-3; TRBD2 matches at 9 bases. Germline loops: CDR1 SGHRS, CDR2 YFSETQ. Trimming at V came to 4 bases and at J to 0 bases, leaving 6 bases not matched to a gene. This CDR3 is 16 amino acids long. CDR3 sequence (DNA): TGCGCCAGCAGCGTAACAGCGGGAGGAAGCACAGATACGCAGTATTTT. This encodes CASSVTAGGSTDTQYF. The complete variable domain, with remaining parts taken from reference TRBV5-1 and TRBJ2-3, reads KAGVTQTPRYLIKTRGQQVTLSCSPISGHRSVSWYQQTPGQGLQFLFEYFSETQRNKGNFPGRFSGRQFSNSRSEMNVSTLELGDSALYLCASSVTAGGSTDTQYFGPGTRLTVL.

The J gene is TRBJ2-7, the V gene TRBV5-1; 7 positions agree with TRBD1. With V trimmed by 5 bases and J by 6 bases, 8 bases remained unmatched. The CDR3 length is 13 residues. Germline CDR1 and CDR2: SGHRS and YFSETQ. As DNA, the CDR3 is TGCGCCAGCAGTTATTTAAGGGGGCTCGAGCAGTACTTC. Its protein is CASSYLRGLEQYF.

The CDR3 region has the DNA TGCGCCAGCAGCTTGGCCGGGTGGGACACTAACCAAGAGACCCAGTACTTC. It yields the protein CASSLAGWDTNQETQYF. V gene TRBV5-1 combines with J gene TRBJ2-5, with a weak D call TRBD1 (6 bases). This CDR3 spans 17 amino acids. V was cut by 0 bases and J by 0 bases, with 15 bases left in between. Per the germline V gene, CDR1 is SGHRS and CDR2 is YFSETQ.

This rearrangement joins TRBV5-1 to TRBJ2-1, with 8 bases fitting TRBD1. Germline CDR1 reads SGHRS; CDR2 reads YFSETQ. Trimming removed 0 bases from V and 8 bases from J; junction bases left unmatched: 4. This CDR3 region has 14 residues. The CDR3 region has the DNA TGCGCCAGCAGCTTGGGACAGGGGATCGATGAGCAGTTCTTC. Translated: CASSLGQGIDEQFF.

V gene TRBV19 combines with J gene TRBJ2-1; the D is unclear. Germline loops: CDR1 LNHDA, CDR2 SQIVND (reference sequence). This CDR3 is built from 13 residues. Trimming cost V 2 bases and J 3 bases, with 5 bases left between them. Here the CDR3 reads CASSITDYNEQFF. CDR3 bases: TGTGCCAGTAGTATAACAGACTACAATGAGCAGTTCTTC. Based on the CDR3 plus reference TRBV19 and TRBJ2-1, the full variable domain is DGGITQSPKYLFRKEGQNVTLSCEQNLNHDAMYWYRQDPGQGLRLIYYSQIVNDFQKGDIAEGYSVSREKKESFPLTVTSAQKNPTAFYLCASSITDYNEQFFGPGTRLTVL.

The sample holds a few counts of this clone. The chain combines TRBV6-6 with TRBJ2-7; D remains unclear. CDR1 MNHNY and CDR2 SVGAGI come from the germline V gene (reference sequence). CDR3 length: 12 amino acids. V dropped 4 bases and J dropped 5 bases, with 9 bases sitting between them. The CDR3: CASSFWSDEQYF. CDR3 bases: TGTGCCAGCAGTTTTTGGTCGGACGAGCAGTACTTC.